This T cell receptor beta chain emerged from a study of a mutant IDH1 vaccine in newly diagnosed glioma. CDR3 size: 14 residues. V was clipped by 10 bases and J by 5 bases; unmatched bases: 13. Germline values: CDR1 ENHRY, CDR2 SYGVKD. Sequencing was performed with immunoSEQ multiplex PCR; in TCRdb, only in-frame clones are kept and a portion is missing. Counted here are over 55,000 clones, around 89% occurring once; the ten biggest clones make up approximately 4.3%. The time point denotes: week 5, during vaccination. Vaccination comprised doses that each held 300 ug of mutant IDH1 20-mer peptide, plus topical imiquimod. For this clone: The antigen remains unidentified.

The origin of this receptor is a woman aged 40-49 years with glioma. The specimen was PBMCs, collected from a glioma patient whose treatment included an IDH1 peptide vaccine. This chain joins TRBV10-3 and TRBJ2-5, with TRBD2 matching over 7 bases. The CDR3 nucleotides are TGTGCCACCCGATTGGCGGGAGTACGCGAGACCCAGTACTTC. Its protein product is CATRLAGVRETQYF.